This is a list of T cell receptor beta chains from one sample in a study of OX40 agonist ivuxolimab in advanced cancers. Using immunoSEQ multiplex PCR, the repertoire was profiled, and TCRdb retains in-frame clones only, with some absent. The data hold 50,000 to 70,000 clones, with around 93% observed a single time. The sample here was CD4+ or CD8+ T cells sorted from blood, taken in a trial of the OX40 agonist ivuxolimab. The receptors stem from an adult with an advanced solid tumor such as melanoma, head and neck, liver or kidney cancer. Each CDR3 is given with its conserved first and last residue. D genes are given only for firm matches. The size field is filled for only some rows; it gives once, few, many or a size class.

abundance	v_gene	j_gene	d_gene	CDR3nt	CDR3aa
few	TRBV5-1	TRBJ2-3	TRBD2	TGCGCCAGCAGTCGACTGCCCCCTAGCGGGGATACTAGCACAGATACGCAGTATTTT	CASSRLPPSGDTSTDTQYF
NA	TRBV5-1	TRBJ2-7	TRBD2	TGCGCCAGCAACTTGGTTCGGACTAGCGGGAATTCCTACGAGCAGTACTTC	CASNLVRTSGNSYEQYF
few	TRBV27	TRBJ2-7	NA	TGTGCCAGCAGTTTATCGCAGGGAATCTCCTACGAGCAGTACTTC	CASSLSQGISYEQYF
NA	TRBV23-1	TRBJ1-2	TRBD1	TGCGCCAGCAGTCAATCCCCGACAGGGGCCCCTGACTATGGCTACACCTTC	CASSQSPTGAPDYGYTF
NA	TRBV5-1	TRBJ1-1	NA	TGCGCCAGCAGCTTGGTTCGTAGGTCGAACACTGAAGCTTTCTTT	CASSLVRRSNTEAFF
once	TRBV7-9	TRBJ2-1	TRBD2	TGTGCCAGCAGCTTTTTTACGGGAGGGAGATTTAATGAGCAGTTCTTC	CASSFFTGGRFNEQFF
NA	TRBV6-5	TRBJ1-2	NA	TGTGCCAGCAGTTATGCAGGAAATGGCTACACCTTC	CASSYAGNGYTF
NA	TRBV7-9	TRBJ2-7	TRBD1	TGTGCCAGCAGTAAAACGGGACAGGGAAAGAACTACGAGCAGTACTTC	CASSKTGQGKNYEQYF
NA	TRBV4-1	TRBJ2-3	NA	TGCGCCAGCAGCCCCCTCGCGAGAGGCACAGATACGCAGTATTTT	CASSPLARGTDTQYF
NA	TRBV2	TRBJ2-6	NA	TGTGCCAGCTACATAGTACAGTCTGGGGCCAACGTCCTGACTTTC	CASYIVQSGANVLTF
NA	TRBV7-9	TRBJ2-3	TRBD1	TGTGCCAGCAGCTTAGCACAAGACAGGGAAGATACGCAGTATTTT	CASSLAQDREDTQYF
once	TRBV5-4	TRBJ2-7	NA	TGTGCCAGCAGCTTGGGGGACTTGACCTTCTACGAGCAGTACTTC	CASSLGDLTFYEQYF
NA	TRBV29-1	TRBJ2-1	TRBD2	TGCAGCGTCGAGCCCTCCGGGACTAGCCAGTTCTTC	CSVEPSGTSQFF
NA	TRBV25-1	TRBJ2-3	TRBD2	TGTGCCAGCAGTCTGACTAGCGGCCTGCAGTATTTT	CASSLTSGLQYF
NA	TRBV28	TRBJ2-1	NA	TGTGCCAGCAGTTTGGTGGGAGAGGGGGTTCTTAGCAATGAGCAGTTCTTC	CASSLVGEGVLSNEQFF